These 11 T cell receptor beta chains share one sample of origin, sequenced in a study of blood T cell repertoires in COVID-19. The assay was immunoSEQ multiplex PCR, and TCRdb's table has in-frame clones only and misses some. The sample records 90,000 to 120,000 clones, around 66% being singletons. Sequences were obtained from peripheral blood. These receptors all stem from an elderly man with acute or convalescent COVID-19.

This clone has only one observation. The chain joins TRBV19 to TRBJ1-1; D call uncertain. Trimming cost V 1 base and J 1 base, with 10 bases left between them. The germline V gene has CDR1 LNHDA and CDR2 SQIVND (reference sequence). There are 15 residues in the CDR3. The DNA of the CDR3 is TGTGCCAGTAGTATAGTAGGTGGAGGGAACACTGAAGCTTTCTTT. Amino acid sequence: CASSIVGGGNTEAFF.

The J gene is TRBJ2-7, the V gene TRBV19; TRBD2 matches 13 bases. CDR1 is LNHDA and CDR2 is SQIVND in the germline V gene (reference sequence). Trimming took 4 bases from V and 6 from J; bases not matched to a gene: 9. This CDR3 has 16 amino acids. The CDR3, as DNA: TGTGCCAGTAGTACCATTACTAGCGGGAGGGTACGCGAGCAGTACTTC. Translated, it gives CASSTITSGRVREQYF. Full variable domain (remainder filled in from reference TRBV19 and TRBJ2-7): DGGITQSPKYLFRKEGQNVTLSCEQNLNHDAMYWYRQDPGQGLRLIYYSQIVNDFQKGDIAEGYSVSREKKESFPLTVTSAQKNPTAFYLCASSTITSGRVREQYFGPGTRLTVT.

V is TRBV5-1 and J is TRBJ1-3; 9 bases map to TRBD1. The ends lost 0 bases at V and 0 bases at J; junction bases unmatched: 7. CDR1 is SGHRS, CDR2 YFSETQ, per germline. The CDR3 spans 18 residues. The CDR3 spells CASSLGGQGSNSGNTIYF. The CDR3 DNA sequence: TGCGCCAGCAGCTTGGGTGGACAGGGGTCCAACTCTGGAAACACCATATATTTT. Based on the CDR3 plus reference TRBV5-1 and TRBJ1-3, the full variable domain is KAGVTQTPRYLIKTRGQQVTLSCSPISGHRSVSWYQQTPGQGLQFLFEYFSETQRNKGNFPGRFSGRQFSNSRSEMNVSTLELGDSALYLCASSLGGQGSNSGNTIYFGEGSWLTVV.

The chain links TRBV5-6 to TRBJ1-2; TRBD1 matches 8 bases. V dropped 4 bases and J dropped 1; count of bases not matched to a gene: 15. Germline V gene sequence: CDR1 SGHDT, CDR2 YYEEEE. The CDR3 covers 18 residues. DNA of the CDR3: TGTGCCAGCAGCAAACAAAATGGCAGGGGGCTAATTAACTATGGCTACACCTTC. Translating gives CASSKQNGRGLINYGYTF.

This clone has more than one count but fewer than ten. This chain connects TRBV20-1 to TRBJ2-4, with 8 bases lining up with TRBD2. CDR3 size: 17 residues. CDR1 and CDR2 (germline): DFQATT, SNEGSKA (reference sequence). Losses at the gene ends were 3 bases for V and 1 base for J; bases not matched to a gene: 11. The CDR3, as DNA: TGCAGTGCTAGTGCGGCCGTTCAGCGGGAGGCCAAAAACATTCAGTACTTC. Protein: CSASAAVQREAKNIQYF.

The count of this clone is one. The J gene is TRBJ2-4, the V gene TRBV20-1; D remains unclear. V shed 3 bases and J shed 1 base, with 16 bases lying between them. The length of the CDR3 is 16 residues. The germline gives CDR1 DFQATT, CDR2 SNEGSKA (reference sequence). CDR3 sequence reads: CSASPLEETAKNIQYF. The CDR3, as DNA: TGCAGTGCTAGTCCCTTAGAAGAAACCGCCAAAAACATTCAGTACTTC.

This clone was observed a few times. The genes are TRBV28 and TRBJ2-1; D gene unclear. This CDR3 has 11 residues. V lost 6 bases to trimming and J lost 9 bases, with 9 bases between them. Germline lookup yields CDR1 MDHEN and CDR2 SYDVKM. CDR3 amino acids: CASSPRSEQFF. The DNA for the CDR3 is TGTGCCAGCAGCCCTAGGTCTGAGCAGTTCTTC.

This clone showed up just once. The chain is built from TRBV5-1 and TRBJ2-2; TRBD1 aligns across 8 bases. The CDR3 has 15 amino acids. CDR1 and CDR2 (germline): SGHRS, YFSETQ. With 4 bases clipped from V and 6 bases from J, the junction kept 8 bases outside the gene matches. As DNA, the CDR3 is TGCGCCAGCAGCCCCCAGGGGGCAGGGTCCGGGGAGCTGTTTTTT. Its protein product is CASSPQGAGSGELFF.

The chain couples TRBV28 to TRBJ2-7; D is possibly TRBD1 (7 bases). V lost 6 bases to trimming and J lost 0 bases, with 15 bases between them. This CDR3 spans 15 amino acids. Germline CDR1 MDHEN, CDR2 SYDVKM. The CDR3 region has the DNA TGTGCCAGCAGCCCAGGGGGGCAAAGCTCCTACGAGCAGTACTTC. This codes for CASSPGGQSSYEQYF.

The chain combines TRBV28 with TRBJ2-3, with 9 bases identical to TRBD1. In germline, CDR1 is MDHEN, CDR2 SYDVKM. The CDR3 is made up of 18 amino acids. The junction had 20 bases not matched to a gene; V was cut back by 6 bases and J by 7 bases. CDR3 sequence (DNA): TGTGCCAGCAGCCTTAAGGCGGAATGGGGACAGGGTTCGTATACGCAGTATTTT. Translating it yields CASSLKAEWGQGSYTQYF.

This clone has a count of ten or more. The chain joins TRBV9 to TRBJ2-7; possibly TRBD2 for D (5 bases). Germline V lookup: CDR1 SGDLS, CDR2 YYNGEE. The CDR3 extends over 13 amino acids. V lost 1 base and J lost 3, with 8 bases in between. CDR3 amino acids: CASSVSGDYEQYF. CDR3 in DNA: TGTGCCAGCAGCGTAAGCGGAGACTACGAGCAGTACTTC.